This T cell receptor (beta chain) derives from a study of cytotoxic CD8 clonotypes in ibrutinib-treated CLL. Looking at the study overall: Sequenced samples delivered averages of around 260,000 productive templates and 75,000 to 95,000 productive rearrangements. Study-level points and caveats: The study sampled sustained-remission and progressing patients at different times.

The table came from immunoSEQ multiplex PCR; TCRdb's copy has only in-frame clones and leaves some out. In the table there are about 45,000 clones, approximately 70% of which are singletons. Regarding this clone: Antigen unknown.

This sample comprised PBMCs, obtained after 24 months of ibrutinib treatment. This TCR came from a human donor with chronic lymphocytic leukemia.

CDR3 nucleotides: TGTGCCAGCAGCGGTACCGGGACGAGGCAAGAGACCCAGTACTTC. Translated, it gives CASSGTGTRQETQYF. The chain carries TRBV5-4 and TRBJ2-5; tentatively, D is TRBD1 or TRBD2 (5 bases each). The length of the CDR3 is 15 residues. Germline V gene sequence: CDR1 SGHNT, CDR2 YYREEE (reference sequence). Trimming cost V 4 bases and J 2 bases, with 15 bases left between them.